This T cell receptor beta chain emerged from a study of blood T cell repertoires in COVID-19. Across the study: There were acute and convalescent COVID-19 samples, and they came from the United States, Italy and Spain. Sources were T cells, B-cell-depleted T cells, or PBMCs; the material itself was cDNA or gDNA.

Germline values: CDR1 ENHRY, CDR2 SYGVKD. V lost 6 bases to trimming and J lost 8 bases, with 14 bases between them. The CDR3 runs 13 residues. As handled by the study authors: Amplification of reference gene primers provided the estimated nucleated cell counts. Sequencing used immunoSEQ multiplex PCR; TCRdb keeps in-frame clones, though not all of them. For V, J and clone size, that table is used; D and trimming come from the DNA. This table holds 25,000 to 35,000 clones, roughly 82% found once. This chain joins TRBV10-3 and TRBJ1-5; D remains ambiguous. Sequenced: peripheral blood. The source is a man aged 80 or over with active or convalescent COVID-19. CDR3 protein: CAISAHPREPQHF. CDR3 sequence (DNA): TGTGCCATCAGCGCACACCCTAGAGAGCCCCAGCATTTT.